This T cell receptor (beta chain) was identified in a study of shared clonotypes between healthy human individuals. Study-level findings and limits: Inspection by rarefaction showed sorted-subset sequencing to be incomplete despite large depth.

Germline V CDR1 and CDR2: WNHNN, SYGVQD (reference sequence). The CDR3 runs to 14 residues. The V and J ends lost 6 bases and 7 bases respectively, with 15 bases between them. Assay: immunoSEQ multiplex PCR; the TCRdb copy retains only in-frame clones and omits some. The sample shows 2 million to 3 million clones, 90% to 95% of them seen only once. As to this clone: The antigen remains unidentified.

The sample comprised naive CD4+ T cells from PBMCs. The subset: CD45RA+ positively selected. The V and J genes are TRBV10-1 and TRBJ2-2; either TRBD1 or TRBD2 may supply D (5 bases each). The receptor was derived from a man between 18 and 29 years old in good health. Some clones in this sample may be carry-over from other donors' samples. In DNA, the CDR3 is TGCGCCAGCAGCGTAGACCAGAGGGGCGGGGAGCTGTTTTTT. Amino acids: CASSVDQRGGELFF.